The entry that follows covers one T cell receptor beta chain sequence. What it binds is unknown. Via MiXCR, TCRdb re-called the RT-PCR reads, giving one row per CDR3 protein. The data hold 400,000 to 550,000 distinct CDR3 sequences, with 25% observed a single time. The CDR3 runs to 16 residues. Germline V gives CDR1 SGHDN, CDR2 FVKESK. Trimming stripped 0 bases from V and 5 bases from J, with 13 bases between. This record comes from a study of response to subunit inactivated influenza vaccine. Findings of the study overall: A suggestion made by the authors is that each seasonal influenza vaccination recruits few new T cells.

The rearrangement links TRBV14 to TRBJ2-2; TRBD2 is a possible D gene (5 bases). This clonotype originated in a man aged 50 or older who received an inactivated influenza vaccine. The specimen comprised CD4+ T cells sorted from PBMCs, sampled roughly 5 days after vaccination. The CDR3 DNA is TGTGCCAGCAGCCAAGATCATCCGGGAAGGACCGGGGAGCTGTTTTTT. Translation: CASSQDHPGRTGELFF.